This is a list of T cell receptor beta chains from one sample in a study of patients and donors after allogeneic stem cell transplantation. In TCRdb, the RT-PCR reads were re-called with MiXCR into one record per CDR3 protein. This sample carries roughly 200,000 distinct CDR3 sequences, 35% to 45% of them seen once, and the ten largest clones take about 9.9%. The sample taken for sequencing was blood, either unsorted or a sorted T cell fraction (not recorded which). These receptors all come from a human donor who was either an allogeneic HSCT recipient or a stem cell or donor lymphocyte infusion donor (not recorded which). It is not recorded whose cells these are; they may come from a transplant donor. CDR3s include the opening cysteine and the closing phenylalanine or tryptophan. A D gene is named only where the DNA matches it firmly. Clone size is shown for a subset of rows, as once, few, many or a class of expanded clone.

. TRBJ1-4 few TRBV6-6 CASSTGWSEKLFF TGTGCCAGTAGTACAGGGTGGAGTGAAAAACTGTTTTTT
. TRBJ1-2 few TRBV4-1 CASSQKSFVGSNYGYTF TGCGCCAGCAGCCAGAAGAGTTTTGTTGGCTCTAACTATGGCTACACCTTC
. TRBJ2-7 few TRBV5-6 CASSLRMGKIRYEQYF TGTGCCAGCAGCTTAAGGATGGGGAAAATTCGCTACGAGCAGTACTTC
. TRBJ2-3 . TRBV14 CASSPGLSTDTQYF TGTGCCAGCAGCCCGGGACTGAGCACAGATACGCAGTATTTT
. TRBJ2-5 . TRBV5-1 CASSFSGRKQETQYF TGCGCCAGCAGCTTTTCTGGTCGAAAACAAGAGACCCAGTACTTC
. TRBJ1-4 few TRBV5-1 CASSLGTKRGEKLFF TGCGCCAGCAGCTTGGGAACAAAGCGCGGTGAAAAACTGTTTTTT
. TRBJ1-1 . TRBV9 CASNSDPNTEAFF TGTGCCAGCAATTCAGACCCGAACACTGAAGCTTTCTTT
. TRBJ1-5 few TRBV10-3 CATVMGPNQPQHF TGTGCCACAGTAATGGGCCCCAATCAGCCCCAGCATTTT
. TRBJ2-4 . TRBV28 CASSPSGLAKNIQYF TGTGCCAGCAGTCCGAGTGGGTTGGCCAAAAACATTCAGTACTTC
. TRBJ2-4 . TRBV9 CASSGTGSKNIQYF TGTGCCAGCAGCGGTACGGGCAGTAAAAACATTCAGTACTTC
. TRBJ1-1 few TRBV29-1 CSVDDSFF TGCAGCGTTGACGACTCGTTCTTT
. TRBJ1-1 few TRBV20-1 CSASGWDKNTEAFF TGCAGTGCTAGCGGTTGGGACAAGAACACTGAAGCTTTCTTT
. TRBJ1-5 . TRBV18 CASSPPINKGNSNQPQHF TGTGCCAGCTCACCACCGATTAATAAGGGCAATAGCAATCAGCCCCAGCATTTT
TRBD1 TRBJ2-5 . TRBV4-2 CASSQEGTVQETQYF TGTGCCAGCAGCCAAGAAGGGACAGTCCAAGAGACCCAGTACTTC
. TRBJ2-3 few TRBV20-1 CRGASRADTQYF TGCAGGGGGGCCAGTAGGGCAGATACGCAGTATTTT
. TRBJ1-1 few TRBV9 CASSARDSRGAEAFF TGTGCCAGCAGCGCCAGGGACTCTCGGGGGGCTGAAGCTTTCTTT
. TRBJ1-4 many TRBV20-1 CSARDRTAAVTNEKLFF TGCAGTGCTAGAGATAGGACCGCGGCAGTTACTAATGAAAAACTGTTTTTT
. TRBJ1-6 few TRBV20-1 CSARDAGASSYNSPLHF TGCAGTGCTAGAGATGCGGGGGCGAGCTCCTATAATTCACCCCTCCACTTT
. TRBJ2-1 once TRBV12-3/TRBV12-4 CASSFGGKWNEQFF TGTGCCAGCAGTTTTGGGGGGAAATGGAATGAGCAGTTCTTC
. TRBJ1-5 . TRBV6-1 CASSEASRPRNQPQHF TGTGCCAGCAGTGAAGCCAGCAGGCCGCGCAATCAGCCCCAGCATTTT
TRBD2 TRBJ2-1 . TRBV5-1 CASSSPRTGTRDNNEQFF TGCGCCAGCAGCTCTCCGCGCACCGGGACTAGAGACAACAATGAGCAGTTCTTC
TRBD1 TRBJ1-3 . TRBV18 CASSPPWASGGSGNTIYF TGTGCCAGCTCACCACCCTGGGCCTCAGGGGGCTCTGGAAACACCATATATTTT
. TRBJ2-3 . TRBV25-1 CASSDEGSSTDTQYF TGTGCCAGCAGTGATGAGGGCTCTAGCACAGATACGCAGTATTTT
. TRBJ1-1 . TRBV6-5 CASSDVTGNTEAFF TGTGCCAGCAGTGACGTGACGGGTAACACTGAAGCTTTCTTT
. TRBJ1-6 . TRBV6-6 CASTRGVNSPLHF TGTGCCAGCACTAGGGGAGTAAATTCACCCCTCCACTTT
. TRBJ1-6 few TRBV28 CASSLDRSYNSPLHF TGTGCCAGCAGTTTAGACAGATCCTATAATTCACCCCTCCACTTT
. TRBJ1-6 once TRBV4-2 CASSQVLRGSPLHF TGTGCCAGCAGCCAAGTGTTGAGGGGCTCACCCCTCCACTTT
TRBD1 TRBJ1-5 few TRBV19 CASTTGTGKGQPQHF TGTGCCAGTACAACCGGGACAGGGAAAGGTCAGCCCCAGCATTTT
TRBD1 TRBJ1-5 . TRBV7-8 CASSLNPGTAIPYSNQPQHF TGTGCCAGCAGCTTAAACCCCGGGACAGCTATCCCTTATAGCAATCAGCCCCAGCATTTT
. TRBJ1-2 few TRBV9 CASSVEDRTYGYTF TGTGCCAGCAGCGTAGAAGACAGAACTTATGGCTACACCTTC
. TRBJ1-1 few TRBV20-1 CSASGGANTEAFF TGCAGTGCTAGCGGCGGGGCGAACACTGAAGCTTTCTTT
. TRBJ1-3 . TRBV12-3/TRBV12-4 CASSPRLVQSGNTIYF TGTGCCAGCAGTCCAAGACTGGTACAATCTGGAAACACCATATATTTT
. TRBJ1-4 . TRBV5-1 CASSKTTTGEKLFF TGCGCCAGCAGCAAGACAACAACCGGGGAAAAACTGTTTTTT
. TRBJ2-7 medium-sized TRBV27 CASSPWTDSEQYF TGTGCCAGCAGTCCCTGGACTGACTCAGAGCAGTACTTC
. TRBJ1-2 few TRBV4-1 CASSQDVGKNYGYTF TGCGCCAGCAGCCAAGATGTGGGTAAAAACTATGGCTACACCTTC
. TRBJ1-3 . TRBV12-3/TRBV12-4 CATSTSSGNTIYF TGTGCCACCTCTACAAGCTCTGGAAACACCATATATTTT
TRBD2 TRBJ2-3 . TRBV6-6 CASQRGGVSQDTQYF TGTGCCAGCCAGCGGGGGGGCGTTAGTCAGGATACGCAGTATTTT
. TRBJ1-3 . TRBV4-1 CASSQKEFTHSGNTIYF TGCGCCAGCAGCCAGAAAGAGTTCACCCACTCTGGAAACACCATATATTTT
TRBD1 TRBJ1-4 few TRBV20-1 CSARQGVDEKLFF TGCAGTGCACGACAGGGGGTAGATGAAAAACTGTTTTTT
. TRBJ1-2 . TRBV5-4 CASSAARDVTNGYTF TGTGCCAGCAGCGCCGCCCGGGACGTCACAAATGGCTACACCTTC
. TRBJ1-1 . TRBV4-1 CASSQGRGARGTEAFF TGCGCCAGCAGCCAAGGCCGGGGCGCGAGGGGGACTGAAGCTTTCTTT
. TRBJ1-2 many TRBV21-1 CASSKQGGSDYGYTF TGTGCCAGCAGCAAACAGGGGGGGAGTGACTATGGCTACACCTTC
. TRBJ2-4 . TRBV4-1 CASSQEDQGNIQYF TGCGCCAGCAGCCAAGAAGACCAGGGGAACATTCAGTACTTC
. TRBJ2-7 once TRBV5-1 CASSLGVLAYEQYF TGCGCCAGCAGCTTGGGGGTTTTGGCGTACGAGCAGTACTTC
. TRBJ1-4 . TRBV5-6 CASSRLHNEKLFF TGTGCCAGCAGCCGTCTACATAATGAAAAACTGTTTTTT
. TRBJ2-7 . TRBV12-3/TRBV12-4 CASSPRGTYEQYF TGTGCCAGCAGCCCCCGAGGTACCTACGAGCAGTACTTC
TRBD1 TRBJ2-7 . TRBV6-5 CASSSYGQENSYEQYF TGTGCCAGCAGTTCATACGGACAGGAAAATTCCTACGAGCAGTACTTC
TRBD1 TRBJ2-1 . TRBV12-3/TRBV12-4 CASSLTGGHSYNEQFF TGTGCCAGCAGTTTAACAGGGGGCCATTCCTACAATGAGCAGTTCTTC
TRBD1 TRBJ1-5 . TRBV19 CASRNPGTGGNQPQHF TGTGCCAGTAGAAATCCCGGGACAGGGGGCAATCAGCCCCAGCATTTT
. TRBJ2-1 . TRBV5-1 CASSSGKLNEQFF TGCGCCAGCAGCTCGGGGAAGCTAAATGAGCAGTTCTTC
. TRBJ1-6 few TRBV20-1 CSARGWGSSYNSPLHF TGCAGTGCTAGAGGGTGGGGGAGCTCCTATAATTCACCCCTCCACTTT
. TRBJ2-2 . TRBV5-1 CASSLGTLNTGELFF TGCGCCAGCAGCTTGGGCACCCTCAACACCGGGGAGCTGTTTTTT
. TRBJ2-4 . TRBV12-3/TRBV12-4 CASSSGVAKNIQYF TGTGCCAGCAGTTCCGGCGTAGCCAAAAACATTCAGTACTTC
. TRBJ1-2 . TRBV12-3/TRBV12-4 CASSRGAPDGYTF TGTGCCAGCAGCCGGGGGGCGCCGGATGGCTACACCTTC
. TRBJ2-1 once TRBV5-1 CASSLFRDNEQFF TGCGCCAGCAGCTTGTTCAGGGATAATGAGCAGTTCTTC
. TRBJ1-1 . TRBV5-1 CASSFQGWTEAFF TGCGCCAGCAGCTTCCAGGGATGGACTGAAGCTTTCTTT